This T cell receptor beta chain was retrieved from a study of siplizumab effects on memory and regulatory T cells. The CDR3 is 16 residues long. The germline CDR1 and CDR2 sequences are MDHEN and SYDVKM. With 6 bases removed from V and 0 bases from J, the gap between germline ends came to 16 bases. For every sample, around 9.6 x 10^4 TCR templates were assayed. TCRdb's table, derived via immunoSEQ multiplex PCR, lists solely in-frame clones and lacks some. Here the sample spans approximately 48,000 clones, roughly 93% being singletons. The sequencing input was CD8+ T cells sorted from blood. The chain couples TRBV28 to TRBJ2-3; D is perhaps TRBD2 (5 bases). This receptor was identified in a human donor in good health. The CDR3 bases are TGTGCCAGCAGCGACCCTGGACTCTCTAGCACAGATACGCAGTATTTT. It translates to CASSDPGLSSTDTQYF. Full variable domain (remainder filled in from reference TRBV28 and TRBJ2-3): DVKVTQSSRYLVKRTGEKVFLECVQDMDHENMFWYRQDPGLGLRLIYFSYDVKMKEKGDIPEGYSVSREKKERFSLILESASTNQTSMYLCASSDPGLSSTDTQYFGPGTRLTVL.